These 22 T cell receptor beta chains originate from one sample sequenced in a study of CD8+ T cells in alopecia areata. Sequencing relied on a cDNA template that was reverse transcribed from extracted RNA. The data were produced by immunoSEQ multiplex PCR, yet TCRdb's version contains in-frame clones alone and is incomplete. The table lists more than 200,000 clones, 67% of them singletons. The sample here was CD4+ T cells sorted from blood, taken at week 0. These receptors were collected from a human donor with alopecia areata.

The chain recombines TRBV30 with TRBJ2-3; 9 bases are shared with TRBD1. V was clipped by 2 bases and J by 2 bases; unmatched bases: 5. CDR1 is GTSNPN and CDR2 is SVGIG in the germline V gene (reference sequence). The CDR3 has 15 amino acids. The CDR3 nucleotides read TGTGCCTGGAGTCTGGGACAGGGTAACACAGATACGCAGTATTTT. This translates into CAWSLGQGNTDTQYF.

This clone was recorded once. The chain links TRBV6-5 to TRBJ2-1; unclear D gene. This CDR3 spans 13 amino acids. Trimming took 5 bases from V and 5 from J, leaving 10 bases between them. CDR1 is MNHEY and CDR2 is SVGAGI in the germline V gene. The CDR3 loop is CASSPGPHNEQFF. DNA for the CDR3: TGTGCCAGCAGTCCAGGCCCACACAATGAGCAGTTCTTC.

The chain combines TRBV11-3 with TRBJ2-2; D is unclear. V was trimmed by 0 bases and J by 10 bases, leaving 9 bases between them. This CDR3 comprises 13 residues. Germline V gives CDR1 SGHNT, CDR2 YENEEA. The CDR3 here is CASSLESATELFF. DNA of the CDR3: TGTGCCAGCAGCTTAGAATCGGCGACGGAGCTGTTTTTT.

The gene calls are TRBV29-1 and TRBJ2-1; D gene ambiguous. The germline V and J ends were trimmed by 7 bases and 16 bases, with 23 bases remaining between them. CDR1 and CDR2 from the germline V gene are SQVTM and ANQGSEA. This CDR3 region has 12 residues. CDR3 residues: CSASLLGYSDFF. Here the CDR3 DNA reads TGCAGCGCCTCTCTCCTAGGGTATTCGGATTTCTTC.

The chain uses TRBV30 and TRBJ2-3, with TRBD2 matching over 8 bases. CDR1 is GTSNPN and CDR2 is SVGIG in the germline V gene (reference sequence). The CDR3 has 12 amino acids. Trimming removed 4 bases from V and 3 bases from J; junction bases left unmatched: 0. CDR3 in amino acids: CAWTSGTDTQYF. DNA of the CDR3: TGTGCCTGGACTAGCGGGACAGATACGCAGTATTTT.

The chain has TRBV30 and TRBJ2-6; D not resolved. The V end was cut by 0 bases, the J end by 0 bases, with 6 bases between. Germline V gives CDR1 GTSNPN, CDR2 SVGIG (reference sequence). This CDR3 spans 15 amino acids. The CDR3 loop is CAWSVRASGANVLTF. The CDR3 coding sequence is TGTGCCTGGAGTGTACGAGCCTCTGGGGCCAACGTCCTGACTTTC.

V gene TRBV30 combines with J gene TRBJ2-5, with 10 bases aligning to TRBD2. Germline loops: CDR1 GTSNPN, CDR2 SVGIG (reference sequence). There are 17 residues in the CDR3. V dropped 0 bases and J dropped 9; count of bases not matched to a gene: 16. Here the CDR3 reads CAWSVKLAGNRHRAQYF. For the CDR3, the DNA is TGTGCCTGGAGTGTAAAACTAGCGGGAAACCGCCACAGGGCCCAGTACTTC.

The gene calls are TRBV15 and TRBJ1-4; D uncertain. V was pared by 5 bases and J by 0 bases, with 7 bases between. In germline, CDR1 is LNHNV, CDR2 YYDKDF (reference sequence). This CDR3 region has 14 residues. The CDR3 bases are TGTGCCACCAGCCTCCGAGCAACTAATGAAAAACTGTTTTTT. Its protein is CATSLRATNEKLFF.

The chain combines TRBV29-1 with TRBJ1-1, with 9 bases matching TRBD1. In germline, CDR1 is SQVTM, CDR2 ANQGSEA. This CDR3 has 13 amino acids. The V segment lost 4 bases and the J segment 3 bases; nucleotides outside the gene matches: 3. The CDR3 nucleotides are TGCAGCGTTGGCCGGGACAGGGACACTGAAGCTTTCTTT. The encoded protein is CSVGRDRDTEAFF.

The chain is built from TRBV29-1 and TRBJ1-2; no definite D call. This CDR3 is built from 13 residues. V was pared by 4 bases and J by 2 bases, with 11 bases between. Germline CDR1 SQVTM, CDR2 ANQGSEA. The CDR3 loop is CSVGQVPNYGYTF. CDR3 nucleotide sequence: TGCAGCGTTGGACAAGTACCGAACTATGGCTACACCTTC.

This clone has more than one count but fewer than ten. V is TRBV29-1 and J is TRBJ2-2; D is perhaps TRBD1 (5 bases). V was cut by 4 bases and J by 2 bases, with 8 bases left in between. This CDR3 spans 13 amino acids. Germline V CDR1 and CDR2: SQVTM, ANQGSEA. The CDR3 nucleotides are TGCAGCGTTGGACAGAAAAACACCGGGGAGCTGTTTTTT. It specifies CSVGQKNTGELFF.

The rearrangement uses TRBV7-2 and TRBJ2-2; D uncertain. Germline V gene data show CDR1 as SGHTA and CDR2 as FQGNSA. Between the trimmed V and J ends, which lost 5 bases and 6 bases, there was a span of 10 bases. The CDR3 sequence is 13 residues long. The CDR3: CASSRAGPGELFF. CDR3 DNA: TGTGCCAGCAGCCGGGCCGGCCCCGGGGAGCTGTTTTTT.

The chain uses TRBV10-3 and TRBJ1-1, with D perhaps matching TRBD1 (6 bases). This CDR3 has 15 residues. Germline V gene data show CDR1 as ENHRY and CDR2 as SYGVKD. With 0 bases removed from V and 1 base from J, the gap between germline ends came to 9 bases. The CDR3 sequence is CAISESVQGNTEAFF. The CDR3 DNA reads as TGTGCCATCAGTGAGTCAGTACAGGGGAACACTGAAGCTTTCTTT.

The chain uses TRBV15 and TRBJ1-3, with D possibly TRBD1 on 5 matching bases. CDR3 size: 13 residues. Germline CDR1 is LNHNV and CDR2 is YYDKDF (reference sequence). V was pared by 8 bases and J by 1 base, with 9 bases between. For the CDR3, the DNA is TGTGCCACCGGGCAGGGTTCTGGAAACACCATATATTTT. This encodes CATGQGSGNTIYF.

This clone was counted only a few times. The DNA of the CDR3 is TGTGCCAGCCGGAAGGACAGTCCCGGTGGAGAGACCCAGTACTTC. Translated, it gives CASRKDSPGGETQYF. This chain links TRBV27 with TRBJ2-5, with a possible D match to TRBD1 (6 bases). The V end was cut by 8 bases, the J end by 4 bases, with 20 bases between. The CDR3 runs to 15 residues. Germline values: CDR1 MNHEY, CDR2 SMNVEV (reference sequence).

The rearrangement links TRBV13 to TRBJ1-1, with a tentative D call TRBD1 (5 bases). Germline V CDR1 and CDR2: PRHDT, FYEKMQ (reference sequence). The CDR3 extends over 13 amino acids. Trimming removed 0 bases at V and 6 bases at J, with 8 bases between. The CDR3 bases are TGTGCCAGCAGCTTAGGTCAGGGTTCTGAAGCTTTCTTT. Its protein is CASSLGQGSEAFF.

This clone appeared a few times. V is TRBV15 and J is TRBJ2-4; D might be TRBD1 (6 bases). Trimming took off 1 base at V and 0 bases at J, with 7 bases between the two ends. The CDR3 is made up of 15 amino acids. Germline V gene data show CDR1 as LNHNV and CDR2 as YYDKDF (reference sequence). CDR3 bases: TGTGCCACCAGCAGAGGGGGGCTAGCCAAAAACATTCAGTACTTC. Amino acid sequence: CATSRGGLAKNIQYF. Together with reference TRBV15 and TRBJ2-4, the CDR3 gives the full variable domain: DAMVIQNPRYQVTQFGKPVTLSCSQTLNHNVMYWYQQKSSQAPKLLFHYYDKDFNNEADTPDNFQSRRPNTSFCFLDIRSPGLGDTAMYLCATSRGGLAKNIQYFGAGTRLSVL.

Regarding this clone: In the same sample, other DNA sequences code for this CDR3. The genes are TRBV29-1 and TRBJ2-5; tentatively, D is TRBD2 (6 bases). Trimming removed 7 bases at V and 5 bases at J, with 8 bases between. The CDR3 sequence is 10 residues long. Per germline, CDR1 SQVTM and CDR2 ANQGSEA. CDR3 in amino acids: CSAGGETQYF. The CDR3 DNA follows: TGCAGCGCCGGGGGTGAGACCCAGTACTTC.

The chain employs TRBV25-1 and TRBJ1-4; no reliable D call. Per the germline V gene, CDR1 is MGHDK and CDR2 is SYGVNS. The CDR3 is 14 residues long. Trimming took 1 base from V and 8 from J, leaving 11 bases between them. The CDR3 nucleotides read TGTGCCAGCAGTGAATCCGGGATGGGCGAAAAACTGTTTTTT. Translating gives CASSESGMGEKLFF.

In this sample, this clone turned up a few times. The V and J genes are TRBV6-5 and TRBJ2-6; D gene uncertain. The length of the CDR3 is 16 residues. Germline CDR1 MNHEY, CDR2 SVGAGI. Between the trimmed V and J ends, which lost 6 bases and 0 bases, there was a span of 12 bases. The CDR3 loop reads CASSYVTTSGANVLTF. Written as DNA, the CDR3 is TGTGCCAGCAGCTACGTCACTACCTCTGGGGCCAACGTCCTGACTTTC.

The chain couples TRBV29-1 to TRBJ2-1; D perhaps matches TRBD1 (6 bases). Trimming took 7 bases from V and 0 from J, leaving 19 bases between them. The CDR3 runs 16 residues. The V gene's germline CDR1 is SQVTM and CDR2 ANQGSEA. CDR3 residues: CSAKDSPITSYNEQFF. The CDR3 nucleotides are TGCAGCGCCAAGGACAGCCCCATCACCTCCTACAATGAGCAGTTCTTC.

At least ten counts were recorded for this clone. The rearrangement joins TRBV14 to TRBJ2-1; possibly TRBD1 for D (5 bases). Germline-derived CDR1 and CDR2 are SGHDN and FVKESK. The V end was cut by 8 bases, the J end by 2 bases, with 16 bases between. The CDR3 sequence is 15 residues long. The CDR3 DNA reads TGTGCCAGCCCTCAGGGCGCGGCGGCCTACAATGAGCAGTTCTTC. It codes for CASPQGAAAYNEQFF. The whole variable domain, filled in from reference TRBV14 and TRBJ2-1, reads EAGVTQFPSHSVIEKGQTVTLRCDPISGHDNLYWYRRVMGKEIKFLLHFVKESKQDESGMPNNRFLAERTGGTYSTLKVQPAELEDSGVYFCASPQGAAAYNEQFFGPGTRLTVL.